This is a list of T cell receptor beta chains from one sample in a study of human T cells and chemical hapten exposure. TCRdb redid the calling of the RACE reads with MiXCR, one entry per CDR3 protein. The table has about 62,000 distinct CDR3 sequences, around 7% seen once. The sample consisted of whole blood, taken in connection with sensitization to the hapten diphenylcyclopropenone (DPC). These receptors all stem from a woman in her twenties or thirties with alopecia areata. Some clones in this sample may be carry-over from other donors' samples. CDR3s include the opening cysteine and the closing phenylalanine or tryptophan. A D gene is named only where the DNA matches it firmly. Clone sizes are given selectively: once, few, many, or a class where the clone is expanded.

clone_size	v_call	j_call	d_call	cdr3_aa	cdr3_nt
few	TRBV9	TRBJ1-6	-	CASSGGQRNSPLHF	TGTGCCAGCAGTGGCGGACAGAGAAATTCACCCCTCCACTTT
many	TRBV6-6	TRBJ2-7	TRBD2	CASSFPGGRRGDEQYF	TGTGCCAGCAGTTTCCCGGGGGGGAGGAGAGGCGACGAGCAGTACTTC
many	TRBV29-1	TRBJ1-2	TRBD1	CSVEVSEGGEGYTF	TGCAGCGTTGAAGTATCCGAAGGGGGCGAGGGCTACACCTTC
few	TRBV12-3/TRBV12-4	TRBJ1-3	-	CASSPGPISGNTIYF	TGTGCCAGCAGTCCGGGACCGATCTCTGGAAACACCATATATTTT
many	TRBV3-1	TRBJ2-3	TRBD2	CASSQGFGEGRDTQYF	TGTGCCAGCAGCCAAGGATTTGGGGAGGGTCGGGATACGCAGTATTTT
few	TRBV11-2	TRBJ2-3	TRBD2	CASSYTGLAGGLFTDTQYF	TGTGCCAGCAGCTATACCGGACTAGCGGGGGGCCTATTCACAGATACGCAGTATTTT
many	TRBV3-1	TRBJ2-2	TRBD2	CASSPRRVIAGGSNTGELFF	TGTGCCAGCAGCCCCCGTCGGGTGATAGCGGGGGGGTCGAACACCGGGGAGCTGTTTTTT
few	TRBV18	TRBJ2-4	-	CASSPGFRLDIQYF	TGTGCCAGCTCACCCGGGTTCCGGTTGGACATTCAGTACTTC
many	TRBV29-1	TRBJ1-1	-	CSVETGMNTEAFF	TGCAGCGTGGAGACAGGCATGAACACTGAAGCTTTCTTT
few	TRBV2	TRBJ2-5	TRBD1	CASLLDRGPETQYF	TGTGCCAGCCTTCTTGACAGGGGGCCGGAGACCCAGTACTTC
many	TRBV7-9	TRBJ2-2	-	CASSLEWDLNTGELFF	TGTGCCAGCAGCTTAGAATGGGACTTAAACACCGGGGAGCTGTTTTTT
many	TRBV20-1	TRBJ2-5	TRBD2	CSARGGTSETQYF	TGCAGTGCTAGAGGGGGGACTAGCGAGACCCAGTACTTC
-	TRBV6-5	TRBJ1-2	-	CASSYQGYGYTF	TGTGCCAGCAGTTATCAGGGGTATGGCTACACCTTC
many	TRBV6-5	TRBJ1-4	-	CASSRRSLEVEKLFF	TGTGCCAGCAGTCGCCGGTCCCTCGAAGTTGAAAAACTGTTTTTT
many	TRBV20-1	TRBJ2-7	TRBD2	CSAGRGDYEQYF	TGCAGTGCCGGGCGGGGGGACTACGAGCAGTACTTC
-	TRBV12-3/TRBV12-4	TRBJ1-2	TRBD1	CASSAARGRGYGYTF	TGTGCCAGCAGTGCCGCGAGGGGGCGCGGGTATGGCTACACCTTC
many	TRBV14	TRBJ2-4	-	CASSRSQSANIQYF	TGTGCCAGCAGCCGGTCTCAATCTGCAAACATTCAGTACTTC
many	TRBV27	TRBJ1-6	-	CASTTQRSPLHF	TGTGCCAGCACTACACAGAGGTCACCCCTCCACTTT
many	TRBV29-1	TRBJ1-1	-	CSVGSGFETEAFF	TGCAGCGTTGGATCGGGGTTTGAGACTGAAGCTTTCTTT
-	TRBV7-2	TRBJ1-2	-	CASSLVSSNYGYTF	TGTGCCAGCAGCTTAGTGAGCAGTAACTATGGCTACACCTTC
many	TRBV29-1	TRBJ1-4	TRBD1	CSVEEGGTADEKLFF	TGCAGCGTTGAAGAAGGAGGGACAGCTGATGAAAAACTGTTTTTT
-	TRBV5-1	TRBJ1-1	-	CASSQTLGAGLNTEAFF	TGCGCCAGCAGCCAAACCCTTGGGGCTGGGCTGAACACTGAAGCTTTCTTT
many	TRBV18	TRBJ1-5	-	CASSPPAGQDNQPQHF	TGTGCCAGCTCACCACCTGCAGGGCAGGATAATCAGCCCCAGCATTTT
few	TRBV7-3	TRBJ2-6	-	CASSFLTGPSGANVLTF	TGTGCCAGCAGCTTTTTAACAGGCCCCTCTGGGGCCAACGTCCTGACTTTC
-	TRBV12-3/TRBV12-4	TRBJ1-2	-	CASSLKGPYGYTF	TGTGCCAGCAGTTTAAAGGGCCCCTATGGCTACACCTTC
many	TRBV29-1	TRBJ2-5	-	CSVESGPGGTQYF	TGCAGCGTTGAGTCAGGGCCCGGAGGGACCCAGTACTTC
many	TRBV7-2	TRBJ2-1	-	CASSLAGSGEQFF	TGTGCCAGCAGCTTAGCGGGGTCGGGTGAGCAGTTCTTC
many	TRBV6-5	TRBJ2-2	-	CASSYSAGELFF	TGTGCCAGCAGTTACTCAGCCGGGGAGCTGTTTTTT
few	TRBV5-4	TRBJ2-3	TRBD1	CASSLAFGTGGFITDTQYF	TGTGCCAGCAGCTTGGCATTTGGGACAGGGGGTTTTATCACAGATACGCAGTATTTT
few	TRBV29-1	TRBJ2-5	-	CSGTATKETQYF	TGCAGCGGCACAGCGACTAAAGAGACCCAGTACTTC
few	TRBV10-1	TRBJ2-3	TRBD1	CASSGSPGQGAKNLDTQYF	TGCGCCAGCAGTGGATCCCCGGGACAGGGGGCGAAAAATCTGGATACGCAGTATTTT
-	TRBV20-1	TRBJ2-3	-	CSARAPGGFVGDTQYF	TGCAGTGCTAGAGCCCCAGGCGGGTTTGTCGGAGATACGCAGTATTTT
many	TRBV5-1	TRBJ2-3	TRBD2	CASSPNYGLAVTDTQYF	TGCGCCAGCAGCCCTAACTATGGACTAGCGGTCACAGATACGCAGTATTTT
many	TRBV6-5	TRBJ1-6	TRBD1	CASSFSLTGGGSPLHF	TGTGCCAGCAGTTTCTCCCTGACAGGGGGCGGATCACCCCTCCACTTT
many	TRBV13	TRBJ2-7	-	CASSLGQRTYEQYF	TGTGCCAGCAGCTTAGGACAGCGAACCTACGAGCAGTACTTC
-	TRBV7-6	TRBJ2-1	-	CASSLRRDNEQFF	TGTGCCAGCAGCCTTCGCAGGGACAATGAGCAGTTCTTC
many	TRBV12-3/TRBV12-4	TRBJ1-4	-	CASSYSGVGDEKLFF	TGTGCCAGCAGCTACTCCGGGGTAGGGGATGAAAAACTGTTTTTT
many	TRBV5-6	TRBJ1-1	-	CASSLMKVWNTEAFF	TGTGCCAGCAGCTTAATGAAGGTGTGGAACACTGAAGCTTTCTTT
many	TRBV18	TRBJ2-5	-	CASSPAADPQETQYF	TGTGCCAGCTCACCAGCGGCGGACCCACAAGAGACCCAGTACTTC
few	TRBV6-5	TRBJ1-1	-	CASRVTGNTEAFF	TGTGCCAGCAGAGTTACAGGGAACACTGAAGCTTTCTTT
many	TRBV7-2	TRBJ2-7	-	CASSFAAPEQYF	TGTGCCAGCAGCTTTGCGGCGCCCGAGCAGTACTTC